One and the same sample provided the 18 T cell receptor beta chains below, sequenced in a study of blood T cell repertoires in COVID-19. The table came from immunoSEQ multiplex PCR; TCRdb's copy has only in-frame clones and leaves some out. In the table there are approximately 65,000 clones, around 79% of which are singletons. The sequencing input was peripheral blood. The receptors were sampled from a man between 60 and 75 years old with acute or convalescent COVID-19.

V usage is TRBV5-1 and J usage is TRBJ2-1, with TRBD2 matching 12 bases. The CDR3 is 14 residues long. Losses at the gene ends were 6 bases for V and 3 bases for J; bases not matched to a gene: 1. The germline gives CDR1 SGHRS, CDR2 YFSETQ. CDR3 protein: CASKLAGGYNEQFF. DNA for the CDR3: TGCGCCAGCAAACTAGCGGGAGGCTACAATGAGCAGTTCTTC.

J is TRBJ1-5 and V is TRBV10-3; the match to TRBD1 covers 8 bases. CDR1 ENHRY and CDR2 SYGVKD come from the germline V gene. The CDR3 is 15 amino acids. Unmatched junction bases numbered 4, after V lost 2 bases and J lost 4 bases. The CDR3 here is CAISEDRGRNQPQHF. The CDR3 DNA sequence: TGTGCCATCAGTGAGGACAGGGGCCGGAATCAGCCCCAGCATTTT.

The J gene is TRBJ1-2, the V gene TRBV2; D uncertain. The CDR3 covers 12 residues. Per the germline V gene, CDR1 is SNHLY and CDR2 is FYNNEI. Trimming took 7 bases from V and 8 from J, leaving 14 bases between them. The CDR3 DNA sequence: TGTGCCAGCACCGAGGGCCGTAAGGGCTACACCTTC. As protein: CASTEGRKGYTF. Complete variable domain (other parts from reference TRBV2 and TRBJ1-2): EPEVTQTPSHQVTQMGQEVILRCVPISNHLYFYWYRQILGQKVEFLVSFYNNEISEKSEIFDDQFSVERPDGSNFTLKIRSTKLEDSAMYFCASTEGRKGYTFGSGTRLTVV.

The rearrangement joins TRBV28 to TRBJ2-3; a weak D match, TRBD2 (6 bases). The CDR3 loop spans 16 amino acids. V was shortened by 8 bases and J by 2 bases, with 20 bases between the two germline ends. Germline CDR1 is MDHEN and CDR2 is SYDVKM. The CDR3 sequence: CASGGRAGTHTDTQYF. CDR3 coding DNA: TGTGCCAGCGGAGGGCGGGCGGGAACCCACACAGATACGCAGTATTTT.

The CDR3 spells CATSPGLSTDTQYF. The DNA of the CDR3 is TGTGCCACCAGCCCGGGACTATCCACAGATACGCAGTATTTT. The chain carries TRBV15 and TRBJ2-3; 7 bases are shared with TRBD2. The length of the CDR3 is 14 residues. Germline V gene sequence: CDR1 LNHNV, CDR2 YYDKDF (reference sequence). J was trimmed by 2 bases and V by 5 bases; bases with no gene match: 4.

The CDR3 bases are TGTGCCACCAGTGATTGGTCTAGCGGGAACACAGATACGCAGTATTTT. Protein product: CATSDWSSGNTDTQYF. J is TRBJ2-3 and V is TRBV24-1; TRBD2 matches at 9 bases. Germline CDR1 is KGHDR and CDR2 is SFDVKD. This CDR3 region has 16 residues. The junction had 4 bases not matched to a gene; V was cut back by 2 bases and J by 2 bases.

CDR3 DNA: TGTGCCAGCCGCAGGGCTAGCGGAATTACAGATACGCAGTATTTT. Translated, it gives CASRRASGITDTQYF. This chain uses TRBV19 with TRBJ2-3, with 7 bases aligning to TRBD2. Per germline, CDR1 LNHDA and CDR2 SQIVND (reference sequence). CDR3 length: 15 residues. V dropped 9 bases and J dropped 3; count of bases not matched to a gene: 12.

The rearrangement links TRBV9 to TRBJ1-4; 7 nucleotides line up with TRBD1. Germline CDR1 SGDLS, CDR2 YYNGEE. The CDR3 has 16 residues. With V trimmed by 2 bases and J by 3 bases, 7 bases remained unmatched. The CDR3 sequence is CASSVTGDPANEKLFF. CDR3 nucleotide sequence: TGTGCCAGCAGCGTTACAGGGGACCCAGCTAATGAAAAACTGTTTTTT.

V gene TRBV5-1 combines with J gene TRBJ2-1; 9 positions agree with TRBD2. This CDR3 is built from 15 residues. The germline CDR1 and CDR2 sequences are SGHRS and YFSETQ. The ends lost 6 bases at V and 7 bases at J; junction bases unmatched: 11. The CDR3 spells CASTDGGRAQNEQFF. CDR3 nucleotide sequence: TGCGCCAGCACCGATGGCGGGAGGGCTCAAAATGAGCAGTTCTTC.

The V gene is TRBV19, the J gene TRBJ2-1; the match to TRBD2 covers 7 bases. Per the germline V gene, CDR1 is LNHDA and CDR2 is SQIVND (reference sequence). The CDR3 consists of 14 residues. The J segment lost 7 bases and the V segment lost 3 bases, leaving 6 bases of the junction unmatched. The DNA for the CDR3 is TGTGCCAGTAGTATTCGACTAGCTTTGAATGAGCAGTTCTTC. Translation: CASSIRLALNEQFF.

The sample holds a few counts of this clone. This chain connects TRBV28 to TRBJ1-4; D gene unclear. V lost 5 bases and J 4 bases, leaving 14 bases between the germline ends. The V gene's germline CDR1 is MDHEN and CDR2 SYDVKM. The CDR3 spans 15 residues. The CDR3 DNA is TGTGCCAGCAGTCCGGAGCCTCTGAATAATGAAAAACTGTTTTTT. Translation: CASSPEPLNNEKLFF.

This rearrangement joins TRBV20-1 to TRBJ1-1; D might be TRBD1 (5 bases). V gave up 3 bases and J gave up 11 bases, with 13 bases separating them. Germline-derived CDR1 and CDR2 are DFQATT and SNEGSKA (reference sequence). The CDR3 sequence is 11 residues long. CDR3 DNA sequence: TGCAGTGCTAGCCCAGGGCAAATGGCTTTCTTT. It encodes CSASPGQMAFF.

The chain carries TRBV10-3 and TRBJ2-7, with TRBD1 matching 7 bases. CDR3 length: 14 residues. The trim removed 7 bases at V and 2 bases at J, leaving 8 bases unmatched. Looked up from germline, CDR1 is ENHRY and CDR2 is SYGVKD. The CDR3 spells CAIKNQGDPYEQYF. CDR3 bases: TGTGCCATCAAGAACCAGGGGGATCCCTACGAGCAGTACTTC.

In DNA form, the CDR3 reads TGTGCCAGCAGCTTCCCGCTAGCGGGGGCTAATGAGCAGTTCTTC. This translates into CASSFPLAGANEQFF. The chain employs TRBV7-9 and TRBJ2-1; 10 positions agree with TRBD2. The trim removed 3 bases at V and 7 bases at J, leaving 6 bases unmatched. The CDR3 consists of 15 residues. The germline gives CDR1 SEHNR, CDR2 FQNEAQ (reference sequence).

This clone was seen a handful of times. V and J are TRBV28 and TRBJ2-7, with 8 bases that match TRBD1. The V gene's germline CDR1 is MDHEN and CDR2 SYDVKM. This CDR3 is 15 amino acids long. Trimming took 5 bases from V and 3 from J; bases not matched to a gene: 9. This CDR3 is CASSPSTGAVYEQYF. Here the CDR3 DNA reads TGTGCCAGCAGTCCCTCGACAGGGGCCGTCTACGAGCAGTACTTC.

This clone has just one count. The V and J genes are TRBV25-1 and TRBJ2-7; 12 positions match TRBD1. Germline CDR1 reads MGHDK; CDR2 reads SYGVNS. V lost 4 bases to trimming and J lost 3 bases; unmatched junction nucleotides: 10. CDR3 length equals 17 residues. CDR3 coding DNA: TGTGCCAGCAGTGGATTATTAGGGACAGGGGGCTTCTACGAGCAGTACTTC. Translated, it gives CASSGLLGTGGFYEQYF.

This clone has more than one count but fewer than ten. The rearrangement uses TRBV18 and TRBJ1-1; 10 positions agree with TRBD1. This CDR3 region has 21 residues. V gave up 3 bases and J gave up 0 bases; unmatched junction bases: 19. The germline gives CDR1 KGHSH, CDR2 LQKENI. The CDR3 spells CASSPPDRGPQGWSLNTEAFF. For the CDR3, the DNA is TGTGCCAGCTCACCGCCTGACAGGGGGCCGCAAGGTTGGTCACTGAACACTGAAGCTTTCTTT.

The gene calls are TRBV6-2 or TRBV6-3 and TRBJ1-6, with D possibly TRBD1 on 5 matching bases. V shed 2 bases and J shed 6 bases, with 14 bases lying between them. CDR1 MNHEY and CDR2 SVGEGT come from the germline V gene. The CDR3 has 16 residues. Here the CDR3 reads CASSYPIGHLNSPLHF. The CDR3 DNA is TGTGCCAGCAGTTACCCCATCGGACACCTTAATTCACCCCTCCACTTT.